This T cell receptor (beta chain) was sequenced for a study of blood T cells in healthy people across ages. Ranging in age from about 6 to 90, the donors were healthy Caucasian individuals from Russia. This clonotype was counted between two and nine times. The ends were cut back, 5 bases at V and 2 bases at J, with 18 bases in the middle. This CDR3 comprises 16 residues. Germline CDR1 and CDR2: SEHNR and FQNEAQ (reference sequence). A J-beta primer mix and a sample-barcoded 5' primer were used in a second PCR of roughly 6 to 12 cycles. Every cDNA molecule bore a tag from a template-switch adaptor containing 12 random nucleotides. TCRdb fed the 5' RACE reads into MiXCR, producing one record per CDR3 protein. The sample shows about 1,000,000 distinct CDR3 sequences, more than 35% of them seen only once.

This rearrangement joins TRBV7-9 to TRBJ1-2; D unresolved. Sequenced material: blood. The TCR originated in a woman aged 55-70 years in good health. This chain's CDR3 is CASSLETSRGNYGYTF. In nucleotides, the CDR3 is TGTGCCAGCAGCCTAGAAACATCCCGAGGGAACTATGGCTACACCTTC. The entire variable domain, with the rest obtained from reference TRBV7-9 and TRBJ1-2, is as follows: DTGVSQNPRHKITKRGQNVTFRCDPISEHNRLYWYRQTLGQGPEFLTYFQNEAQLEKSRLLSDRFSAERPKGSFSTLEIQRTEQGDSAMYLCASSLETSRGNYGYTFGSGTRLTVV.